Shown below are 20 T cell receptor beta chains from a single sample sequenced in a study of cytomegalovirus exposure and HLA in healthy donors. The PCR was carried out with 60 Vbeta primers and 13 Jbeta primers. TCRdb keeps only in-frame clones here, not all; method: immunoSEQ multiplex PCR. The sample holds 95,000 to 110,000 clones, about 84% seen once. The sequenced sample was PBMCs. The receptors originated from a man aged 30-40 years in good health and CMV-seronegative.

CDR3 sequence: CASSLGQGNWGYTF. CDR3 nucleotides: TGTGCCAGCAGCTTAGGACAGGGGAATTGGGGCTACACCTTC. This chain uses TRBV11-2 with TRBJ1-2, with 8 nucleotides matching TRBD1. Germline-derived CDR1 and CDR2 are SGHAT and FQNNGV. V gave up 1 base and J gave up 8 bases; unmatched junction bases: 6. CDR3 length: 14 amino acids.

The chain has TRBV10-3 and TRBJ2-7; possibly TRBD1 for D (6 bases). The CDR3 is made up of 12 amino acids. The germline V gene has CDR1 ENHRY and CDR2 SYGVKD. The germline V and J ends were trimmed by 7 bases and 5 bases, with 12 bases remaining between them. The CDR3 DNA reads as TGTGCCATCACCGGGACAAGGAACGAGCAGTACTTC. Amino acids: CAITGTRNEQYF.

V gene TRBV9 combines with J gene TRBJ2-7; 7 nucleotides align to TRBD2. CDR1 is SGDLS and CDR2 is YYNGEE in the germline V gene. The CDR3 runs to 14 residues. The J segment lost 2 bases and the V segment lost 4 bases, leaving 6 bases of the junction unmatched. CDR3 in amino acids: CASSPGGGPYEQYF. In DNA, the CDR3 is TGTGCCAGCAGCCCGGGGGGAGGCCCCTACGAGCAGTACTTC.

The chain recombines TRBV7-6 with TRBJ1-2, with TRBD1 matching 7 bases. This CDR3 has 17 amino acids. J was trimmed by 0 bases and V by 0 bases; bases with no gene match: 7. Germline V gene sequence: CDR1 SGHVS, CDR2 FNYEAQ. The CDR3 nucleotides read TGTGCCAGCAGCTTAGCAGTAGGGGGCATTCCTAACTATGGCTACACCTTC. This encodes CASSLAVGGIPNYGYTF.

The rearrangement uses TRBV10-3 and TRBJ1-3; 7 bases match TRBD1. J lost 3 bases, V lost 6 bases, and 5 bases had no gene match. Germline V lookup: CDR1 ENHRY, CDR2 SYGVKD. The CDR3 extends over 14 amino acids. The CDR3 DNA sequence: TGTGCCATCAGAGAGGGGGCCGGTGGAAACACCATATATTTT. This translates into CAIREGAGGNTIYF.

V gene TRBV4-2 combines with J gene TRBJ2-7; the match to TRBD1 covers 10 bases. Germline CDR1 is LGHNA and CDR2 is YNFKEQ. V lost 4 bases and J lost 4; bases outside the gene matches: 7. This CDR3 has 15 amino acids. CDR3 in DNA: TGTGCCAGCAGCCTATCCGGGACAGGGGTTTACGAGCAGTACTTC. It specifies CASSLSGTGVYEQYF.

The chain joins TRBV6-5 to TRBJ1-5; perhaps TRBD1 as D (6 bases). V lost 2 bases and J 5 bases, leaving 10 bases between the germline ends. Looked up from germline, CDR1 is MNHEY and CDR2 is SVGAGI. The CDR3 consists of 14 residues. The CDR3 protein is CASSYGGSHQPQHF. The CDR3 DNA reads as TGTGCCAGCAGTTACGGGGGCTCGCATCAGCCCCAGCATTTT.

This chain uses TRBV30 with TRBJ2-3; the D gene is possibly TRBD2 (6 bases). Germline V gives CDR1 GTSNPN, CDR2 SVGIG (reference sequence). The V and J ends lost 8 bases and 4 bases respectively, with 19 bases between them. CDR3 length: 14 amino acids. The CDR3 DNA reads TGTGCCGTCAGACTAGATTATTCCCCAGATACGCAGTATTTT. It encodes CAVRLDYSPDTQYF.

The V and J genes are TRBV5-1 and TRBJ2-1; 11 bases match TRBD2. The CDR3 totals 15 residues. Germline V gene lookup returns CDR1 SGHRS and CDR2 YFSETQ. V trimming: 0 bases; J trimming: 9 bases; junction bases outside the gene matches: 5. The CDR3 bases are TGCGCCAGCAGCTTGGTAGCGGGAGGGCCTATTGAGCAGTTCTTC. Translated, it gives CASSLVAGGPIEQFF.

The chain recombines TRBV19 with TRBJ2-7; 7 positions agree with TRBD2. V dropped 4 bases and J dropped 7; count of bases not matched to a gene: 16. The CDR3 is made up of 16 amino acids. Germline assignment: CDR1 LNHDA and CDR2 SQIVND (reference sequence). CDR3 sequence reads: CASSNRVSGKVYEQYF. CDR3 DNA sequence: TGTGCCAGTAGTAACCGGGTGAGCGGGAAAGTGTATGAGCAGTACTTC.

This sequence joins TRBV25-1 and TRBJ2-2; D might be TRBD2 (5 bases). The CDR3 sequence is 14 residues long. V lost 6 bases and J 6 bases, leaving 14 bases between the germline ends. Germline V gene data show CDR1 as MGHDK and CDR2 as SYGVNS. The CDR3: CASRGSGSAGELFF. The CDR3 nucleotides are TGTGCCAGCAGGGGGTCGGGAAGCGCCGGGGAGCTGTTTTTT. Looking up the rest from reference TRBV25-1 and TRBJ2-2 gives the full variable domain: EADIYQTPRYLVIGTGKKITLECSQTMGHDKMYWYQQDPGMELHLIHYSYGVNSTEKGDLSSESTVSRIRTEHFPLTLESARPSHTSQYLCASRGSGSAGELFFGEGSRLTVL.

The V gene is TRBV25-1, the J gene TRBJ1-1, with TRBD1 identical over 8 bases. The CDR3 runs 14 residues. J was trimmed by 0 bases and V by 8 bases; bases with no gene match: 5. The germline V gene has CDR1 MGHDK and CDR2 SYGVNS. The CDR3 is CASRKTGVNTEAFF. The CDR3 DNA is TGTGCCAGCCGCAAGACAGGGGTGAACACTGAAGCTTTCTTT.

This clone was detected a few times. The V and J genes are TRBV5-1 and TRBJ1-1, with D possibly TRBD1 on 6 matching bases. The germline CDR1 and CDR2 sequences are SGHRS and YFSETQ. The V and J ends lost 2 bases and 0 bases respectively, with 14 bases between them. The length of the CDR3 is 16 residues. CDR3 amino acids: CASSFGDNSMNTEAFF. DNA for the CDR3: TGCGCCAGCAGCTTCGGGGACAATTCCATGAACACTGAAGCTTTCTTT.

The CDR3 nucleotides are TGCGCCAGCAGCTTGGGGCAGGGGCTGAACACCGGGGAGCTGTTTTTT. This sequence encodes CASSLGQGLNTGELFF. The rearrangement links TRBV5-1 to TRBJ2-2; D perhaps matches TRBD1 (6 bases). Per the germline V gene, CDR1 is SGHRS and CDR2 is YFSETQ. The CDR3 is made up of 16 amino acids. The V gene lost 0 bases and the J gene lost 1 base, with 10 bases spanning the gap.

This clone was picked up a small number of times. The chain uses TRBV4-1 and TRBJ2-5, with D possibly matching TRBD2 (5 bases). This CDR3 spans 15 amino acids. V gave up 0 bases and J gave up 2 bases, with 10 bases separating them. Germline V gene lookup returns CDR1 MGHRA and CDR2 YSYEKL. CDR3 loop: CASSQDLLVQETQYF. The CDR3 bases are TGCGCCAGCAGCCAAGATCTACTAGTGCAAGAGACCCAGTACTTC.

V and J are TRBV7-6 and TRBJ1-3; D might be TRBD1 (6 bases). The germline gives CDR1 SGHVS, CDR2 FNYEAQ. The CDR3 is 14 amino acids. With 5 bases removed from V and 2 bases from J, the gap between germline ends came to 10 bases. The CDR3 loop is CASSATGTGNTIYF. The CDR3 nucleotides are TGTGCCAGCAGCGCTACAGGGACTGGAAACACCATATATTTT.

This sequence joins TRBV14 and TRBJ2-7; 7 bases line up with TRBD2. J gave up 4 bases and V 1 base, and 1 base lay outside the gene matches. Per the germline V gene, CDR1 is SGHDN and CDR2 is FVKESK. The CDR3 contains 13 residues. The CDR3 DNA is TGTGCCAGCAGCCAAGGGGAGGGGTACGAGCAGTACTTC. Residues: CASSQGEGYEQYF.

CDR3 protein: CASSQDRNRGSIYEQYF. The DNA of the CDR3 is TGCGCCAGCAGCCAAGATAGGAACAGGGGTTCCATCTACGAGCAGTACTTC. This chain uses TRBV4-1 with TRBJ2-7; 7 bases align to TRBD1. This CDR3 comprises 17 residues. Unmatched junction bases numbered 11, after V lost 0 bases and J lost 3 bases. Germline CDR1 is MGHRA and CDR2 is YSYEKL.

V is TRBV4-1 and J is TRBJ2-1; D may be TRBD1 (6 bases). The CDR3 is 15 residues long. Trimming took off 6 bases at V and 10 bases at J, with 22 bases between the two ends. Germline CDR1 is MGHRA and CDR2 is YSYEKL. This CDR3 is CASSWGIRGQGEQFF. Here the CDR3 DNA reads TGCGCCAGCAGTTGGGGGATCAGGGGTCAGGGGGAGCAGTTCTTC.

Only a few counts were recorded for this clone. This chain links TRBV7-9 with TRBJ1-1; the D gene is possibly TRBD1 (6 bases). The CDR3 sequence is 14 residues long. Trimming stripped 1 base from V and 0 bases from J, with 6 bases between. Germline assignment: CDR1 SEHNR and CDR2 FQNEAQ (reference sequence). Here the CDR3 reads CASSLGQVNTEAFF. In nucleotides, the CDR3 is TGTGCCAGCAGCTTAGGACAGGTGAACACTGAAGCTTTCTTT. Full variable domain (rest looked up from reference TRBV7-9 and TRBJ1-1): DTGVSQNPRHKITKRGQNVTFRCDPISEHNRLYWYRQTLGQGPEFLTYFQNEAQLEKSRLLSDRFSAERPKGSFSTLEIQRTEQGDSAMYLCASSLGQVNTEAFFGQGTRLTVV.